This record concerns one TCR beta chain sequence. Its antigen is not known. These data come from a study of vaccination and CD4 T cells after COVID-19. The Oncomine TCR Beta short-read assay was applied to DNA of cultured CD4+ T cells. Each CDR3 protein is one row after TCRdb ran MiXCR on the PCR reads. The sample includes around 9,100 distinct CDR3 sequences, roughly 60% of them seen just once. The CDR3 sequence is 15 residues long. Trimming pared 2 bases from V and 6 bases from J, leaving 14 bases between. From germline, CDR1 is SGHVS and CDR2 FNYEAQ. Treatment specified: approximately 11-day PBMC culture with coronavirus spike peptide pools or control peptides (ViraFEST assay). At both days 3 and 7, half the medium was replaced with fresh IL-2 medium.

The TCR was taken from a human donor with COVID-19. V gene TRBV7-6 combines with J gene TRBJ2-1, with a tentative D call TRBD2 (7 bases). This material consisted of cultured CD4+ T cells from blood, taken after SARS-CoV-2 vaccination. CDR3 DNA sequence: TGTGCCAGCAGCTTAAGGGGGGGTCAGTCCAATGAGCAGTTCTTC. Translation gives CASSLRGGQSNEQFF.